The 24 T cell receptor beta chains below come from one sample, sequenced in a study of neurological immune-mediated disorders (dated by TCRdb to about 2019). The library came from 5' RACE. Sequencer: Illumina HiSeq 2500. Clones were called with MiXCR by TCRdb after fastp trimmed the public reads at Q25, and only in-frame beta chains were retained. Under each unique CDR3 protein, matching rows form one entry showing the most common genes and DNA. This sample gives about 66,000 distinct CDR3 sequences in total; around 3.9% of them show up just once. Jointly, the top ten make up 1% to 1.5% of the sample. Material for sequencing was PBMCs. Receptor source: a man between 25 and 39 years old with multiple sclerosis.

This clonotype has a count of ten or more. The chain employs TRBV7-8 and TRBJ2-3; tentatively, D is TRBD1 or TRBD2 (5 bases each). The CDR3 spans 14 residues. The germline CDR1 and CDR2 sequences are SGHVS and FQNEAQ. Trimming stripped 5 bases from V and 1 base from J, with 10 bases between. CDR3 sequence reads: CASSPWDGTDTQYF. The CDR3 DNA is TGTGCCAGCAGCCCCTGGGACGGCACAGATACGCAGTATTTT.

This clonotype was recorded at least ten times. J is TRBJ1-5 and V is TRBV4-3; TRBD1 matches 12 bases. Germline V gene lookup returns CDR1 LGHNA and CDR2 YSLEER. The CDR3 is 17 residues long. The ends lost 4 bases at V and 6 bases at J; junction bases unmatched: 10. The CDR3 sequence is CASSPGGDRGLGQPQHF. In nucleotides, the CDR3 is TGCGCCAGCAGCCCCGGGGGGGACAGGGGGCTTGGTCAGCCCCAGCATTTT.

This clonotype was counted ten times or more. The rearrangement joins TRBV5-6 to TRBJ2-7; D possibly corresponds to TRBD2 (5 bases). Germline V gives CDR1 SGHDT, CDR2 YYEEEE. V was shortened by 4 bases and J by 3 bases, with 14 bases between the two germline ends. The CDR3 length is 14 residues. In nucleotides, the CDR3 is TGTGCCAGCAGCCCGCAGAGGGTTTTCTACGAGCAGTACTTC. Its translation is CASSPQRVFYEQYF.

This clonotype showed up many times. The CDR3 DNA reads TGTGCCAGCAGTGGATTTACAAGAAGCATAATGAACACTGAAGCTTTCTTT. This gives the protein CASSGFTRSIMNTEAFF. This chain links TRBV25-1 with TRBJ1-1; D unclear. There are 17 residues in the CDR3. The germline CDR1 and CDR2 sequences are MGHDK and SYGVNS. V was trimmed by 4 bases and J by 0 bases, leaving 18 bases between them. Full variable domain (remainder filled in from reference TRBV25-1 and TRBJ1-1): EADIYQTPRYLVIGTGKKITLECSQTMGHDKMYWYQQDPGMELHLIHYSYGVNSTEKGDLSSESTVSRIRTEHFPLTLESARPSHTSQYLCASSGFTRSIMNTEAFFGQGTRLTVV.

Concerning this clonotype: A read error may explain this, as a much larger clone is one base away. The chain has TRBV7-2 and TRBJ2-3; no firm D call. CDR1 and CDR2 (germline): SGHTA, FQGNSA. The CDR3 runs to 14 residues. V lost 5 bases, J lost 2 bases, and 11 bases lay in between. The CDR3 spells CASSPSRSTDTQYF. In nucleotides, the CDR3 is TGTGCCAGCAGCCCCTCTAGATCCACAGATACGCAGTATTTT.

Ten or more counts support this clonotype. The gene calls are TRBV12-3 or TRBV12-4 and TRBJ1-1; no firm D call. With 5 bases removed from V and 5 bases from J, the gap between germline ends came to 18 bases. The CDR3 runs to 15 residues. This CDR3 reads CASSPGPTTWTEAFF. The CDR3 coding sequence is TGTGCCAGCAGTCCTGGTCCTACCACCTGGACTGAAGCTTTCTTT.

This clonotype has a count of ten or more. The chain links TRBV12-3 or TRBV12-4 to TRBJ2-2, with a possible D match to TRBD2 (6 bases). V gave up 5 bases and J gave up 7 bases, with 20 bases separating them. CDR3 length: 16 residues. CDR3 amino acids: CASSPDGTPVDGELFF. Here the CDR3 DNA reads TGTGCCAGCAGTCCTGACGGGACTCCGGTGGACGGGGAGCTGTTTTTT.

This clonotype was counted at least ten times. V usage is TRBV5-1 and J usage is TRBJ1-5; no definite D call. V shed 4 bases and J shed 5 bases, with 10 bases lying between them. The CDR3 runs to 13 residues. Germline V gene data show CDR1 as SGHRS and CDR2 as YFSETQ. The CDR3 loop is CASSPLPDQPQHF. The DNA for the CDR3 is TGCGCCAGCAGCCCACTTCCGGATCAGCCCCAGCATTTT.

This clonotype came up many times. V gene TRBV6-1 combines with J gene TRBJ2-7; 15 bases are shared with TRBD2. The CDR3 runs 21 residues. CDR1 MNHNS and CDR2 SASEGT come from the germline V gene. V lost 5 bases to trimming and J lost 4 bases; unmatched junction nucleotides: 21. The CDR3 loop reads CASSPRPPGLAGGHYHYEQYF. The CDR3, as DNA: TGTGCCAGCAGTCCTCGGCCCCCGGGACTAGCGGGGGGCCATTATCATTACGAGCAGTACTTC.

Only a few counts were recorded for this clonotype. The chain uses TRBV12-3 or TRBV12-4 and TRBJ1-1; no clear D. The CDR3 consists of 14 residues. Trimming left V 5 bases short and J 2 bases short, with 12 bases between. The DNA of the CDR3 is TGTGCCAGCAGTACCCACAAGGGAAACACTGAAGCTTTCTTT. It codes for CASSTHKGNTEAFF.

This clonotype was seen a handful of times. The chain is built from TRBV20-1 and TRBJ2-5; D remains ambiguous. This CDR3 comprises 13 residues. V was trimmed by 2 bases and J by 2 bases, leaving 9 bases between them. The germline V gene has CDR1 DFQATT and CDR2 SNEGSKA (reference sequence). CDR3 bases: TGCAGTGCTAGACTGGCACTTCAAGAGACCCAGTACTTC. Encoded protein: CSARLALQETQYF.

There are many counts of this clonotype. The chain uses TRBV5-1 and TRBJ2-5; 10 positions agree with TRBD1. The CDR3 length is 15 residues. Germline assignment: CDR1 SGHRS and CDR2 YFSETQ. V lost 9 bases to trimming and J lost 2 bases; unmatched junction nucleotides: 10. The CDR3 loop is CATNTGTGAQETQYF. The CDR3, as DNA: TGCGCCACCAACACGGGGACAGGGGCACAAGAGACCCAGTACTTC.

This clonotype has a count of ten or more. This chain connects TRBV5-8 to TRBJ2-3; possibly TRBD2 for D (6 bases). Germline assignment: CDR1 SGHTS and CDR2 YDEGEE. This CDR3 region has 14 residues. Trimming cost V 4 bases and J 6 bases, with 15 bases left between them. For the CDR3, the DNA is TGTGCCAGCAGCCCCAAACTAGCTACGGATACGCAGTATTTT. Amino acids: CASSPKLATDTQYF.

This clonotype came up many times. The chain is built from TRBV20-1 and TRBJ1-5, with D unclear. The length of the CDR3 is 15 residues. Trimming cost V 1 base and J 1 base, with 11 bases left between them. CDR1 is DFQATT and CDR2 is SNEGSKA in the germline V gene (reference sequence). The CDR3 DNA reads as TGCAGTGCTAGAGGCAGGACGGACAGCAATCAGCCCCAGCATTTT. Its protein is CSARGRTDSNQPQHF.

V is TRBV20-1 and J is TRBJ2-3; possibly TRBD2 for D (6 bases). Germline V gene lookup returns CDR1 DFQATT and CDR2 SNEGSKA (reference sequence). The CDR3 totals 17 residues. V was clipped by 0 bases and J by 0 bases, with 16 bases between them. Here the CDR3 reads CSARDRVGGRSTDTQYF. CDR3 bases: TGCAGTGCTAGAGATCGAGTAGGAGGGCGAAGCACAGATACGCAGTATTTT.

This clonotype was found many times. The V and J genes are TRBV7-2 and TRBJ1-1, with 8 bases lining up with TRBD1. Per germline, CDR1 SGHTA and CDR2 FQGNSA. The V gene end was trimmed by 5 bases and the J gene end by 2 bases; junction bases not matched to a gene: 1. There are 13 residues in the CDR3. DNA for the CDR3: TGTGCCAGCAGCGACAGGGGAAACACTGAAGCTTTCTTT. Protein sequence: CASSDRGNTEAFF.

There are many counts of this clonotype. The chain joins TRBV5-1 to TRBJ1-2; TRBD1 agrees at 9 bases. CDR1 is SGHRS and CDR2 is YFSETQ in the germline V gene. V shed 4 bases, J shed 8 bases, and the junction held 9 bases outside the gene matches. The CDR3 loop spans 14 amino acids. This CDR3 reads CASSPEGQGRGYTF. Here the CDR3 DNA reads TGCGCCAGCAGCCCAGAGGGACAGGGAAGGGGCTACACCTTC.

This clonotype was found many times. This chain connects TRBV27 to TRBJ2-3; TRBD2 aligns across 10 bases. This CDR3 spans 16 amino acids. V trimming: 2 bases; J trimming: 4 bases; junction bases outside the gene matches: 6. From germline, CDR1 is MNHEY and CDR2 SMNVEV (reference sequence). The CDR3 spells CASSLGSSGGSDTQYF. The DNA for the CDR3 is TGTGCCAGCAGTTTAGGGTCTAGCGGGGGCTCAGATACGCAGTATTTT.

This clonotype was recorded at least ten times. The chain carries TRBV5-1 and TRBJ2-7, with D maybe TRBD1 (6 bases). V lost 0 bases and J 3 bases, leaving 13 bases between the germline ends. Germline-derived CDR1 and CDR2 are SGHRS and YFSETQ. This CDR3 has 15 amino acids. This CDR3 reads CASSLETGGRYEQYF. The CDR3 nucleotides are TGCGCCAGCAGCTTGGAGACAGGCGGCCGCTACGAGCAGTACTTC.

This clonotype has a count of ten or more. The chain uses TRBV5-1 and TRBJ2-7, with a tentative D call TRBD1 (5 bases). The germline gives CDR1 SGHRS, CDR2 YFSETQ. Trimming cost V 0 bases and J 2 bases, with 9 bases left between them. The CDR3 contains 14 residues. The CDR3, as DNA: TGCGCCAGCAGCTTGGAGACAGTAACCTACGAGCAGTACTTC. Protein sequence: CASSLETVTYEQYF.

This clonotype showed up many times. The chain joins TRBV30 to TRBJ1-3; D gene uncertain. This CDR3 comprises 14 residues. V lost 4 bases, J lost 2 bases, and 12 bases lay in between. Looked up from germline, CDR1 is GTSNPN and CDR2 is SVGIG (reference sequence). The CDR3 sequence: CAWNRRSAGNTIYF. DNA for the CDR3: TGTGCCTGGAACCGTAGAAGCGCTGGAAACACCATATATTTT.

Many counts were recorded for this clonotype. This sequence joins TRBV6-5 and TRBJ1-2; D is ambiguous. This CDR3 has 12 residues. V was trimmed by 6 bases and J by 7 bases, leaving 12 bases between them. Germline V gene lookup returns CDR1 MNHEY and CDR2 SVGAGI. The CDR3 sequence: CASRGTLLGYTF. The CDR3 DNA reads TGTGCCAGCAGGGGAACATTGCTTGGCTACACCTTC.

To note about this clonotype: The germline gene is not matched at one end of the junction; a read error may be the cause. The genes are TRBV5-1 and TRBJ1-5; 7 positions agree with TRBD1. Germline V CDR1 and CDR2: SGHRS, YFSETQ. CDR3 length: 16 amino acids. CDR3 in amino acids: CASSPGTDYSNQPQNF. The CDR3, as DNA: TGCGCCAGCAGCCCAGGGACAGATTATAGCAATCAGCCCCAGAATTTT. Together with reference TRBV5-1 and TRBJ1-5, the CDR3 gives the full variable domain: KAGVTQTPRYLIKTRGQQVTLSCSPISGHRSVSWYQQTPGQGLQFLFEYFSETQRNKGNFPGRFSGRQFSNSRSEMNVSTLELGDSALYLCASSPGTDYSNQPQNFGDGTRLSIL.

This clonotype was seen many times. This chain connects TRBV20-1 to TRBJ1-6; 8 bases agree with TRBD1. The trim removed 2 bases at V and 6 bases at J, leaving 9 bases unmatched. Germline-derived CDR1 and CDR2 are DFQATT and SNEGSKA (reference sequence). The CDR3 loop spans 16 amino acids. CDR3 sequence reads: CSARRHRGTVNSPLHF. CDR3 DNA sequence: TGCAGTGCTAGACGTCACAGGGGGACAGTTAATTCACCCCTCCACTTT.